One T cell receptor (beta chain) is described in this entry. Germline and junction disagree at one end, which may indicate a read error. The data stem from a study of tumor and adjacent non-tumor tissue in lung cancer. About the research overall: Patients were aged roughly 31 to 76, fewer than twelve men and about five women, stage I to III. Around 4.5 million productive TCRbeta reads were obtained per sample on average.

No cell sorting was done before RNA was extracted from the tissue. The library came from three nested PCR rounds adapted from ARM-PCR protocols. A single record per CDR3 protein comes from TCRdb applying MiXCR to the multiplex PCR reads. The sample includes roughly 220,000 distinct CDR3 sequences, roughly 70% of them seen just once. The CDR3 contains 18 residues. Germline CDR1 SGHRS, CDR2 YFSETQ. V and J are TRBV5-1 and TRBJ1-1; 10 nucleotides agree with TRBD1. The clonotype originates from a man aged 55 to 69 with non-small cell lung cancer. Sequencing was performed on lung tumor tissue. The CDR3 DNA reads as TGCGCCAGTAGCTCTCGACCCAGGACAGGGGGAATGAACACTGAAGCTTTCTTT. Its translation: CASSSRPRTGGMNTEAFF. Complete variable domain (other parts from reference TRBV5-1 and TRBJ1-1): KAGVTQTPRYLIKTRGQQVTLSCSPISGHRSVSWYQQTPGQGLQFLFEYFSETQRNKGNFPGRFSGRQFSNSRSEMNVSTLELGDSALYLCASSSRPRTGGMNTEAFFGQGTRLTVV.